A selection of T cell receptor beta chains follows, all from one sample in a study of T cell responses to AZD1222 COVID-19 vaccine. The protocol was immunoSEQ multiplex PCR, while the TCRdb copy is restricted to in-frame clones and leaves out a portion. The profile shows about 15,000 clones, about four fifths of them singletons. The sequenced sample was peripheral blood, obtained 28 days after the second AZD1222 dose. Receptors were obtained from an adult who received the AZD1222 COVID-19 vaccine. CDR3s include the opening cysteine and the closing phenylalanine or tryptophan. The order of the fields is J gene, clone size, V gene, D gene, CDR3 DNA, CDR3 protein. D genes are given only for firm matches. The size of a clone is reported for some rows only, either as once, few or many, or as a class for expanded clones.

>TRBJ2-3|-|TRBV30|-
TGTGCCTGGAGTGTATCGGGGTGGAGCGATACGCAGTATTTT
CAWSVSGWSDTQYF
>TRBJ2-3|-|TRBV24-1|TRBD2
TGTGCCACCAGTGATAACCTGGGACTAGCGGCCAACACAGATACGCAGTATTTT
CATSDNLGLAANTDTQYF
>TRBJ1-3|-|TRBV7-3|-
TGTGCCAGCAGCAAAGGACAGACCTCTGGAAACACCATATATTTT
CASSKGQTSGNTIYF
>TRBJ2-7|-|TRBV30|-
TGTGCCTGGGGGAGCCGGGACGGGACCTACGAGCAGTACTTC
CAWGSRDGTYEQYF
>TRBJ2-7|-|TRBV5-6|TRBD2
TGTGCCAGCATCTCTCTAGCGGCTCACTACGAGCAGTACTTC
CASISLAAHYEQYF
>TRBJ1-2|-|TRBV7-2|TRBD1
TGTGCCAGCAGCTTAAGGGACAGGGGAAGAGGCTACACCTTC
CASSLRDRGRGYTF
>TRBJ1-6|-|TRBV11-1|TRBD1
TGTGCCAGCAGCCCGCGGACAGGGGGGAATTCACCCCTCCACTTT
CASSPRTGGNSPLHF
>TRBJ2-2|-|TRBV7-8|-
TGTGCCAGCAGCGCGCGGCCCCCCCGCGGGGAGCTGTTTTTT
CASSARPPRGELFF
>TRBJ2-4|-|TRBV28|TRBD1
TGTGCCAGCAGTTTATTGGGGACAGGGAAAAACATTCAGTACTTC
CASSLLGTGKNIQYF
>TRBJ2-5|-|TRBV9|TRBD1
TGTGCCAGCAGCCCAGGGGGTCCCAGCCAAGAGACCCAGTACTTC
CASSPGGPSQETQYF
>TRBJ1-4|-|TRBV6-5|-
TGTGCCAGCAGTACAACCGGGGCCCGTTTTGAAAAACTGTTTTTT
CASSTTGARFEKLFF
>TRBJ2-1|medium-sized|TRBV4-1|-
TGCGCCAGCAGCCAAGAACAGCGGGACAACAATGAGCAGTTCTTC
CASSQEQRDNNEQFF
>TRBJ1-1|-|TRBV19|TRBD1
TGTGCCAGTAGTACCGGACAGGGGGTTACGAACACTGAAGCTTTCTTT
CASSTGQGVTNTEAFF
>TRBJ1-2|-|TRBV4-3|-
TGCGCCAGCAGCCAAGATCTAGGGGCTGTGGAGGGCTACACCTTC
CASSQDLGAVEGYTF
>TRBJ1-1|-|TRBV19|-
TGTGCCACGAAGGGGGGTTACACTGAAGCTTTCTTT
CATKGGYTEAFF
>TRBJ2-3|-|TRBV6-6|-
TGTGCCAGCACCCTTCCCGGGTCCGATACGCAGTATTTT
CASTLPGSDTQYF
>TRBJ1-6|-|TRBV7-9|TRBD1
TGTGCCAGCAGCCCCCCAGGGGGCGGTAATTCACCCCTCCACTTT
CASSPPGGGNSPLHF
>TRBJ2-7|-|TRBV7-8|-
TGTGCCAGCAGCTTAGGAGGAGTCTCCTACGAGCAGTACTTC
CASSLGGVSYEQYF
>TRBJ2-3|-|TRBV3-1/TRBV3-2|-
TGTGCCAGCAGCCAAGGGGATACGCAGTATTTT
CASSQGDTQYF
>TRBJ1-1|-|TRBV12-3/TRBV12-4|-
TGTGCCAGCAGGTCCGTGGGGACTGAAGCTTTCTTT
CASRSVGTEAFF
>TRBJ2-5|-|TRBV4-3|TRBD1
TGCGCCAGCAGCCAGGACAGGGGTCAGACCCAGTACTTC
CASSQDRGQTQYF
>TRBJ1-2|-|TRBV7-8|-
TGTGCCAGCAGCTTAGTTGGAGGGAACTATGGCTACACCTTC
CASSLVGGNYGYTF
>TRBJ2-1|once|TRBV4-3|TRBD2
TGCGCCAGCAGCGTCGCGGTACGGGGGGGGCTCGCCAATGAGCAGTTCTTC
CASSVAVRGGLANEQFF
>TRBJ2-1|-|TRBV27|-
TGTGCCAGCAGACGTGGTAATGAGCAGTTCTTC
CASRRGNEQFF
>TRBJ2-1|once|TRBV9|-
TGTGCCAGCAGCGTGACTGGGACGTCCAGCTCCTACAATGAGCAGTTCTTC
CASSVTGTSSSYNEQFF
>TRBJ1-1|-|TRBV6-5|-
TGTGCCAGCAGCCACGACCTCACAGGGAGCACTGAAGCTTTCTTT
CASSHDLTGSTEAFF